This entry describes one T cell receptor beta chain. This entry belongs to a study of T cell responses to AZD1222 COVID-19 vaccine. This CDR3 region has 14 residues. Germline V gene data show CDR1 as SEHNR and CDR2 as FQNEAQ (reference sequence). With 5 bases clipped from V and 1 base from J, the junction kept 3 bases outside the gene matches. The data were produced by immunoSEQ multiplex PCR, yet TCRdb's version contains in-frame clones alone and is incomplete. The table includes about 120,000 clones, 70% to 90% detected once. This specimen was peripheral blood, taken on day 0 of AZD1222 vaccination. The V and J genes are TRBV7-9 and TRBJ2-3, with 7 bases matching TRBD2. This sequence originates from an adult in good health. The CDR3 reads CASSQSGGTDTQYF. The CDR3 region has the DNA TGTGCCAGCAGCCAGAGCGGGGGCACAGATACGCAGTATTTT.